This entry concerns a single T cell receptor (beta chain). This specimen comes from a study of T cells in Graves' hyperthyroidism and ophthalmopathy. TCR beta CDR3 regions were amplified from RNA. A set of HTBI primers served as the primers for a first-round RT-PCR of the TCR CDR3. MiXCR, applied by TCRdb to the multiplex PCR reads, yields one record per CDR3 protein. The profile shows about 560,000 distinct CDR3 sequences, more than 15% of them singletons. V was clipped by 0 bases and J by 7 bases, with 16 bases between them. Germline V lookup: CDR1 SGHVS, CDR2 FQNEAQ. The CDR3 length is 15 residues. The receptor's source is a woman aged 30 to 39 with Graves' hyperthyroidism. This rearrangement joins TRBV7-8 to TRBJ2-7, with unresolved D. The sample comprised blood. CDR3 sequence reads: CASSLARHLGREQYF. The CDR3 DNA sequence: TGTGCCAGCAGCTTAGCGCGGCACCTCGGGCGTGAGCAGTACTTC.